Listed here is a single T cell receptor (beta chain). It has no known antigen specificity. The input lacks base qualities; no much larger clone sits a single base away. Sequences MNHEY (CDR1) and SMNVEV (CDR2) are obtained from the germline V gene (reference sequence). V is clipped by 5 bases and J by 3 bases, and the sequence between their germline boundaries is 11 bases long. The CDR3 holds 14 amino acids from the cysteine to the phenylalanine. Only CDR3 DNA remains: 42 bases, in frame from the first base. The data were obtained in a study of chemoradiotherapy in HPV16-positive cancers (dated by TCRdb to 2021 to 2024). Notes on the research overall: Using functional T-cell assays on cells from a couple of HPV16-positive patients, the researchers defined candidate HPV-specific T-cell clones and common TCR motifs. Whether T-cell immunity against the HPV oncoproteins E6 and E7 changes during chemoradiotherapy and whether survival is affected by this immunity were examined in the study. Next, the candidate HPV-specific TCRs and motifs were followed in TCR repertoires from fewer than 100 patients with HPV-related cancers.

Receptor amplification or capture employed the immunoSEQ multiplex PCR assay. What TCRdb holds here is the immuneACCESS table cut down to in-frame rearrangements. Part of the clones is not present; checked against another copy, under half of the missing clones reflect an unresolved V gene, and the others are unexplained. A total of around 6,200 clones appear in this sample, 83% of them only once. The top ten clonotypes cover approximately 6.2% of the sample. Repertoires were sampled multiple times during chemoradiotherapy, which allowed clonal expansion in the tumor microenvironment to be followed. Paper-wide results and their limitations: In HPV16-positive patients, expansion of HPV-responsive T cells during chemoradiotherapy was found to be associated with improved recurrence-free survival. The functional definition of HPV-specific T cells was derived from only two HPV16-positive patients, and the survival association was reported for HPV16-positive patients. Expansion of candidate HPV-specific clones and E7-related TCR motifs was observed in the tumor microenvironment during treatment, whereas no such expansion was observed for non-HPV-specific T cells.

This TCR was sampled from a human donor with HPV-associated anogenital cancer. This sample comprised tumor tissue, obtained from a patient who underwent chemoradiotherapy. Rearrangement joined TRBV27 to TRBJ1-5, and TRBD1 may be the D gene, going by 5 matching bases. The DNA is TGTGCCAGCAGTGGAGGGGTCAACAATCAGCCCCAGCATTTT. This translates into CASSGGVNNQPQHF.